This entry lists 29 T cell receptor beta chains sequenced from one sample in a study of T cell changes during pregnancy in multiple sclerosis. Clones were read by immunoSEQ multiplex PCR, and TCRdb kept only the in-frame ones, dropping some. This sample has 90,000 or so clones, with about 93% found just once. The sequences come from peripheral blood, collected after pregnancy. These receptors were taken from a female donor in good health, enrolled as a control in a pregnancy study.

The V gene is TRBV7-9, the J gene TRBJ2-3; D gene ambiguous. V lost 3 bases and J 6 bases, leaving 7 bases between the germline ends. The length of the CDR3 is 12 residues. The V gene's germline CDR1 is SEHNR and CDR2 FQNEAQ (reference sequence). The CDR3 is CASSFGADTQYF. DNA of the CDR3: TGTGCCAGCAGCTTTGGTGCGGATACGCAGTATTTT.

This chain uses TRBV7-2 with TRBJ2-5; D is ambiguous. Germline CDR1 and CDR2: SGHTA and FQGNSA. This CDR3 comprises 15 residues. V dropped 4 bases and J dropped 5 bases, with 17 bases sitting between them. CDR3 in amino acids: CASSSVALLSETQYF. The CDR3 coding sequence is TGTGCCAGCAGCTCCGTTGCCCTACTCTCGGAGACCCAGTACTTC. Supplemented by reference TRBV7-2 and TRBJ2-5, the full variable domain reads GAGVSQSPSNKVTEKGKDVELRCDPISGHTALYWYRQSLGQGLEFLIYFQGNSAPDKSGLPSDRFSAERTGGSVSTLTIQRTQQEDSAVYLCASSSVALLSETQYFGPGTRLLVL.

The CDR3 reads CASSIDGLTGELFF. The CDR3 nucleotides are TGTGCCAGTAGTATAGATGGGCTAACCGGGGAGCTGTTTTTT. The chain carries TRBV19 and TRBJ2-2; D not resolved. Trimming removed 0 bases at V and 5 bases at J, with 7 bases between. This CDR3 has 14 amino acids. Per the germline V gene, CDR1 is LNHDA and CDR2 is SQIVND (reference sequence).

This chain links TRBV7-2 with TRBJ2-5; possibly TRBD2 for D (6 bases). V gave up 3 bases and J gave up 3 bases, with 8 bases separating them. Germline V gene lookup returns CDR1 SGHTA and CDR2 FQGNSA. The CDR3 is 13 amino acids. The CDR3 DNA reads TGTGCCAGCAGCTTTAGCGGTAAAGAGACCCAGTACTTC. As protein: CASSFSGKETQYF. Drawing the rest from reference TRBV7-2 and TRBJ2-5, the complete variable domain is GAGVSQSPSNKVTEKGKDVELRCDPISGHTALYWYRQSLGQGLEFLIYFQGNSAPDKSGLPSDRFSAERTGGSVSTLTIQRTQQEDSAVYLCASSFSGKETQYFGPGTRLLVL.

CDR3 sequence (DNA): TGCGCCAGCAGCTCCACCACTCGGGAGCAGTACTTC. Residues: CASSSTTREQYF. The rearrangement links TRBV5-1 to TRBJ2-7; D ambiguous. V was cut by 3 bases and J by 7 bases, with 11 bases left in between. Germline lookup yields CDR1 SGHRS and CDR2 YFSETQ. The CDR3 runs 12 residues.

The CDR3 nucleotides are TGCGCCAGCAGCTTTGAGGCTAGCGTCAATGAGCAGTTCTTC. Amino acid sequence: CASSFEASVNEQFF. The chain links TRBV5-1 to TRBJ2-1; a weak D match, TRBD2 (6 bases). Per germline, CDR1 SGHRS and CDR2 YFSETQ. V lost 2 bases, J lost 6 bases, and 12 bases lay in between. The CDR3 runs 14 residues.

V and J are TRBV5-6 and TRBJ2-1; D remains unclear. The CDR3 is made up of 13 amino acids. Trimming took off 0 bases at V and 9 bases at J, with 10 bases between the two ends. Germline V gene data show CDR1 as SGHDT and CDR2 as YYEEEE. The CDR3 DNA sequence: TGTGCCAGCAGCTTGGGAGAGAGGAGTGAGCAGTTCTTC. Its translation: CASSLGERSEQFF.

The chain recombines TRBV2 with TRBJ1-1; TRBD1 aligns across 7 bases. The trim removed 4 bases at V and 1 base at J, leaving 3 bases unmatched. Per germline, CDR1 SNHLY and CDR2 FYNNEI. This CDR3 is 14 amino acids long. The chain's CDR3 is CASSVRTGNTEAFF. The CDR3 DNA reads TGTGCCAGCAGTGTAAGGACAGGGAACACTGAAGCTTTCTTT. Full variable domain (rest looked up from reference TRBV2 and TRBJ1-1): EPEVTQTPSHQVTQMGQEVILRCVPISNHLYFYWYRQILGQKVEFLVSFYNNEISEKSEIFDDQFSVERPDGSNFTLKIRSTKLEDSAMYFCASSVRTGNTEAFFGQGTRLTVV.

J is TRBJ2-2 and V is TRBV13, with TRBD2 matching over 11 bases. V lost 6 bases, J lost 6 bases, and 6 bases stayed unmatched. The CDR3 is 15 residues long. Germline CDR1 reads PRHDT; CDR2 reads FYEKMQ (reference sequence). The CDR3 nucleotides read TGTGCCAGCAGTCTTGTAGCGGGAGGGCCCGGGGAGCTGTTTTTT. Residues: CASSLVAGGPGELFF.

V usage is TRBV6-5 and J usage is TRBJ1-1; D unresolved. Trimming pared 2 bases from V and 2 bases from J, leaving 6 bases between. There are 13 residues in the CDR3. Per the germline V gene, CDR1 is MNHEY and CDR2 is SVGAGI. CDR3 protein: CASSYGINTEAFF. The CDR3 DNA is TGTGCCAGCAGTTACGGCATCAACACTGAAGCTTTCTTT.

This chain connects TRBV7-8 to TRBJ1-5; no clear D. This CDR3 has 13 amino acids. The V end was cut by 5 bases, the J end by 4 bases, with 9 bases between. CDR1 is SGHVS and CDR2 is FQNEAQ in the germline V gene. CDR3 loop: CASSPDGNQPQHF. The CDR3 DNA reads as TGTGCCAGCAGCCCTGACGGGAATCAGCCCCAGCATTTT.

This clone is a singleton in its sample. The chain carries TRBV7-2 and TRBJ1-2; D unresolved. V lost 1 base and J 6 bases, leaving 9 bases between the germline ends. Germline CDR1 and CDR2: SGHTA and FQGNSA. There are 13 residues in the CDR3. This CDR3 is CASSLGGGDGYTF. CDR3 bases: TGTGCCAGCAGCTTAGGGGGAGGAGATGGCTACACCTTC.

The chain uses TRBV5-6 and TRBJ2-5; 7 positions match TRBD2. Germline V lookup: CDR1 SGHDT, CDR2 YYEEEE. V shed 6 bases, J shed 4 bases, and the junction held 15 bases outside the gene matches. CDR3 length: 16 amino acids. The CDR3 sequence is CASTSDLGGNGETQYF. The CDR3 bases are TGTGCCAGCACCTCGGATCTGGGGGGGAATGGAGAGACCCAGTACTTC.

The gene calls are TRBV6-5 and TRBJ1-1, with D perhaps matching TRBD1 (6 bases). V was trimmed by 5 bases and J by 5 bases, leaving 15 bases between them. The CDR3 covers 14 residues. Per the germline V gene, CDR1 is MNHEY and CDR2 is SVGAGI. CDR3 sequence reads: CASSHRQRGTEAFF. The CDR3, as DNA: TGTGCCAGCAGTCACCGACAAAGGGGGACTGAAGCTTTCTTT.

This chain links TRBV6-5 with TRBJ2-1; D remains ambiguous. The CDR3 spans 15 residues. From germline, CDR1 is MNHEY and CDR2 SVGAGI. Trimming cost V 4 bases and J 0 bases, with 10 bases left between them. CDR3 residues: CASSLLPSSYNEQFF. CDR3 nucleotide sequence: TGTGCCAGCAGTTTACTCCCTAGCTCCTACAATGAGCAGTTCTTC.

The chain joins TRBV11-3 to TRBJ2-1; 13 bases are shared with TRBD2. This CDR3 spans 15 amino acids. With 3 bases clipped from V and 10 bases from J, the junction kept 6 bases outside the gene matches. CDR1 is SGHNT and CDR2 is YENEEA in the germline V gene. The CDR3 region is CASSFGLAGVGEQFF. The CDR3 bases are TGTGCCAGCAGCTTTGGACTAGCGGGAGTTGGGGAGCAGTTCTTC.

The chain combines TRBV28 with TRBJ2-7; D possibly corresponds to TRBD1 (7 bases). CDR3 length: 14 residues. The V end was cut by 7 bases, the J end by 3 bases, with 16 bases between. Germline CDR1 and CDR2: MDHEN and SYDVKM. The CDR3 region is CASTSAGQIYEQYF. The CDR3 nucleotides are TGTGCCAGCACCTCGGCGGGACAGATCTACGAGCAGTACTTC. The full variable domain, with the rest looked up from reference TRBV28 and TRBJ2-7, is DVKVTQSSRYLVKRTGEKVFLECVQDMDHENMFWYRQDPGLGLRLIYFSYDVKMKEKGDIPEGYSVSREKKERFSLILESASTNQTSMYLCASTSAGQIYEQYFGPGTRLTVT.

V and J are TRBV6-1 and TRBJ2-3; D is uncertain. V was shortened by 6 bases and J by 0 bases, with 10 bases between the two germline ends. The germline CDR1 and CDR2 sequences are MNHNS and SASEGT. CDR3 size: 14 residues. The CDR3 spells CASRRLLSTDTQYF. DNA for the CDR3: TGTGCCAGCAGGAGACTCCTTAGCACAGATACGCAGTATTTT.

The chain couples TRBV6-1 to TRBJ2-1; 8 positions agree with TRBD2. From germline, CDR1 is MNHNS and CDR2 SASEGT. The CDR3 is 15 amino acids. The J segment lost 0 bases and the V segment lost 8 bases, leaving 6 bases of the junction unmatched. DNA for the CDR3: TGTGCCAGCTCATTCAGCGGGAGCTCCTACAATGAGCAGTTCTTC. It codes for CASSFSGSSYNEQFF.

This chain joins TRBV11-2 and TRBJ2-3; D not resolved. The germline CDR1 and CDR2 sequences are SGHAT and FQNNGV. The V end was cut by 2 bases, the J end by 0 bases, with 6 bases between. The CDR3 is made up of 14 amino acids. This CDR3 is CASSLLGSTDTQYF. The CDR3 DNA reads TGTGCCAGCAGCTTATTGGGCAGCACAGATACGCAGTATTTT.

As DNA, the CDR3 is TGTGCCAGCAGCCTTCCAGGGCGGGGCTACACCTTC. Translating gives CASSLPGRGYTF. The genes are TRBV28 and TRBJ1-2; D is perhaps TRBD1 (5 bases). V was cut by 6 bases and J by 8 bases, with 13 bases left in between. The CDR3 length is 12 residues. CDR1 is MDHEN and CDR2 is SYDVKM in the germline V gene.

The gene calls are TRBV6-4 and TRBJ1-1, with D tentatively TRBD1 (6 bases). The V and J ends lost 8 bases and 1 base respectively, with 14 bases between them. Germline CDR1 MRHNA, CDR2 SNTAGT. This CDR3 region has 14 residues. The CDR3 DNA sequence: TGTGCCAGCTCTAGCCGGGGGGCGAACACTGAAGCTTTCTTT. This translates into CASSSRGANTEAFF.

V usage is TRBV7-9 and J usage is TRBJ2-1, with 7 bases lining up with TRBD2. This CDR3 spans 14 amino acids. In germline, CDR1 is SEHNR, CDR2 FQNEAQ (reference sequence). J lost 8 bases, V lost 5 bases, and 9 bases had no gene match. For the CDR3, the DNA is TGTGCCAGCAGCCGGGGGGAGGATAGGGATGAGCAGTTCTTC. This sequence encodes CASSRGEDRDEQFF. The whole variable domain, remainder taken from reference TRBV7-9 and TRBJ2-1, is DTGVSQNPRHKITKRGQNVTFRCDPISEHNRLYWYRQTLGQGPEFLTYFQNEAQLEKSRLLSDRFSAERPKGSFSTLEIQRTEQGDSAMYLCASSRGEDRDEQFFGPGTRLTVL.

The chain links TRBV5-1 to TRBJ2-1; TRBD2 aligns across 14 bases. The CDR3 covers 18 residues. With 0 bases clipped from V and 2 bases from J, the junction kept 4 bases outside the gene matches. Germline V gene data show CDR1 as SGHRS and CDR2 as YFSETQ. CDR3 nucleotide sequence: TGCGCCAGCAGCTTGGGGACTAGCGGGAGGTTAGCCTACAATGAGCAGTTCTTC. Translation gives CASSLGTSGRLAYNEQFF.

This sequence joins TRBV5-1 and TRBJ1-1, with D hard to call. This CDR3 region has 13 residues. CDR1 is SGHRS, CDR2 YFSETQ, per germline. The V end lost 4 bases, the J end lost 1 base, and 8 bases lay between the germline ends. CDR3 region: CASSPRGNTEAFF. The DNA of the CDR3 is TGCGCCAGCAGCCCGCGGGGGAACACTGAAGCTTTCTTT. The full variable domain, rest sourced from reference TRBV5-1 and TRBJ1-1, is KAGVTQTPRYLIKTRGQQVTLSCSPISGHRSVSWYQQTPGQGLQFLFEYFSETQRNKGNFPGRFSGRQFSNSRSEMNVSTLELGDSALYLCASSPRGNTEAFFGQGTRLTVV.

This rearrangement joins TRBV28 to TRBJ2-4; a possible D gene is TRBD2 (6 bases). The CDR3 contains 16 residues. CDR1 is MDHEN and CDR2 is SYDVKM in the germline V gene. Trimming cost V 3 bases and J 2 bases, with 14 bases left between them. CDR3 loop: CASSFPGGGTKNIQYF. The CDR3, as DNA: TGTGCCAGCAGTTTTCCCGGTGGCGGGACCAAAAACATTCAGTACTTC.

The V call is TRBV7-9, the J call TRBJ2-1, with TRBD1 matching 7 bases. The CDR3 consists of 14 residues. V dropped 2 bases and J dropped 5; count of bases not matched to a gene: 3. Germline CDR1 SEHNR, CDR2 FQNEAQ (reference sequence). CDR3 protein: CASSLRDSNNEQFF. For the CDR3, the DNA is TGTGCCAGCAGCTTAAGGGACAGCAACAATGAGCAGTTCTTC.

The J gene is TRBJ1-5, the V gene TRBV30; TRBD1 matches 7 bases. Losses at the gene ends were 4 bases for V and 7 bases for J; bases not matched to a gene: 10. The CDR3 contains 14 residues. Germline lookup yields CDR1 GTSNPN and CDR2 SVGIG (reference sequence). CDR3 nucleotide sequence: TGTGCCTGGACCGACAACCTAGGGGGCCAGCCCCAGCATTTT. Translating it yields CAWTDNLGGQPQHF.

The chain is built from TRBV5-1 and TRBJ1-1, with D perhaps TRBD1 (5 bases). In germline, CDR1 is SGHRS, CDR2 YFSETQ. Trimming took 1 base from V and 2 from J, leaving 12 bases between them. This CDR3 is built from 15 residues. The CDR3 bases are TGCGCCAGCAGCTTGCTGGGGAGGGGAAACACTGAAGCTTTCTTT. This sequence encodes CASSLLGRGNTEAFF.